This TCR beta chain is from a study of PD-L1 blockade in urothelial cancer. Looking at the study overall: Prior regimens of chemotherapy numbered 0 to 3 per patient. Broader study findings: Sub-median blood TCR clonality before treatment predicted longer survival. It was durable-benefit patients whose tumor-associated blood clones expanded more at 3 weeks.

The time point here: peripheral blood 6 weeks after treatment start. Worth noting for this clone: The antigen is undetermined.

V shed 1 base and J 7 bases; nucleotides not matched to a gene: 12. From germline, CDR1 is MDHEN and CDR2 SYDVKM. The CDR3 consists of 17 residues. Data came from immunoSEQ multiplex PCR; TCRdb stores just in-frame clones and leaves some out. The sample yields tens of thousands of clones, around nine tenths seen once. The sequenced sample was PBMCs, obtained around atezolizumab (anti-PD-L1) treatment. The chain links TRBV28 to TRBJ2-2; 7 nucleotides line up with TRBD2. The TCR comes from a man in his fifties or sixties with urothelial cancer. The CDR3 DNA follows: TGTGCCAGCAGTTTATCCTTCGGGGCGGGAGCTGGCGGGGAGCTGTTTTTT. It codes for CASSLSFGAGAGGELFF.